A selection of T cell receptor beta chains follows, all from one sample in a study of identifying expanded T cells in peripheral blood. The repertoire was sequenced with immunoSEQ multiplex PCR; TCRdb's copy has only in-frame clones and lacks some. This table has 90,000 to 100,000 clones, roughly 90% appearing once. Sequenced sample: blood. These receptors all stem from a person aged 18 to 70 in good health. CDR3s include the opening cysteine and the closing phenylalanine or tryptophan. Each record gives: J gene, D gene, V gene, clone size, CDR3 DNA, CDR3 protein. D genes are given only for firm matches. Size values are once, few and many counts, or a class for expanded clones, and some rows have none.

TRBJ2-5 TRBD2 TRBV4-3 . TGCGCCAGCAGCCAAGATCGGGGGGGTCAAGAGACCCAGTACTTC CASSQDRGGQETQYF
TRBJ1-5 TRBD1 TRBV10-3 . TGTGCCATCAGATCCGGGACAGGAAATCAGCCCCAGCATTTT CAIRSGTGNQPQHF
TRBJ2-3 TRBD1 TRBV6-4 . TGTGCCAGCAGTGACTCGAGGGGGCACACAGATACGCAGTATTTT CASSDSRGHTDTQYF
TRBJ2-7 . TRBV4-1 . TGCGCCAGCAGCCATCCCGTCCGCAGTCGAAGCTCCTACGAGCAGTACTTC CASSHPVRSRSSYEQYF
TRBJ2-7 . TRBV4-1 . TGCGCCAGCAGCCAAGTGGGAGAAGGGGGCTACGAGCAGTACTTC CASSQVGEGGYEQYF
TRBJ2-3 . TRBV6-6 few TGTGCCAGCAGTTACCGGGCAGGGGATGAAGATACGCAGTATTTT CASSYRAGDEDTQYF
TRBJ2-1 TRBD2 TRBV10-2 . TGCGCCAGCAGGAAACTAGCGGGGTACTACAATGAGCAGTTCTTC CASRKLAGYYNEQFF
TRBJ1-4 . TRBV6-1 . TGTGCCAGCAGGGGGTCATCAACTAATGAAAAACTGTTTTTT CASRGSSTNEKLFF
TRBJ1-3 TRBD1 TRBV5-1 . TGCGCCAGCAGCCCCGGGACAGGGGGTAGTGTCACCATATATTTT CASSPGTGGSVTIYF
TRBJ2-7 . TRBV4-3 . TGCGCCAGCAGCCAAACCCAGCATCGGGTGGAGCAGTACTTC CASSQTQHRVEQYF
TRBJ1-4 TRBD1 TRBV28 . TGTGCCAGCAGTTTATGGACAGGGGTTAATGAAAAACTGTTTTTT CASSLWTGVNEKLFF
TRBJ1-1 . TRBV19 . TGTGCCAGTAGTCGCAGGGAGGTAGCTGAAGCTTTCTTT CASSRREVAEAFF
TRBJ1-5 . TRBV7-9 . TGTGCCAGCAGCCCGGCATATAGCAATCAGCCCCAGCATTTT CASSPAYSNQPQHF
TRBJ1-5 TRBD1 TRBV19 . TGTGCCAGTCCCCTTCACCGGGACAGATATAGCAATCAGCCCCAGCATTTT CASPLHRDRYSNQPQHF
TRBJ1-5 TRBD1 TRBV6-1 few TGTGCCTGCGGGACAGGGGCGAATCAGCCCCAGCATTTT CACGTGANQPQHF
TRBJ1-5 . TRBV27 . TGTGCCAGCGGATGGCTCGGGGTAGGTCAGCCCCAGCATTTT CASGWLGVGQPQHF
TRBJ2-1 TRBD2 TRBV6-1 . TGTGCCAGCAGTAGTACTAGCGGGGGGGCCAATGAGCAGTTCTTC CASSSTSGGANEQFF
TRBJ2-2 TRBD2 TRBV7-3 . TGTGCCAGCAGCCCGAGACTAGCGGGAGGGGCCGGGGAGCTGTTTTTT CASSPRLAGGAGELFF
TRBJ1-3 . TRBV5-6 . TGTGCCAGCAGTCCACAGGGCGGTAGAAACACCATATATTTT CASSPQGGRNTIYF
TRBJ2-1 TRBD2 TRBV28 once TGTGCCAGCAGTTTCTCGGTGGGTAGGGCTAGCGGGAGTAGCGAGCAGTTCTTC CASSFSVGRASGSSEQFF
TRBJ2-1 . TRBV6-1 . TGTGCCAGCAGTGGTCCCGTGGGGGGGGCCTCCTACAATGAGCAGTTCTTC CASSGPVGGASYNEQFF
TRBJ1-4 . TRBV7-8 . TGTGCCAGCAGCGATAGGGGGAAACTGTTTTTT CASSDRGKLFF
TRBJ2-2 TRBD2 TRBV14 . TGTGCCAGCAGCCTCGAGATAGCGGGAGGCCCCACCGGGGAGCTGTTTTTT CASSLEIAGGPTGELFF
TRBJ1-5 TRBD1 TRBV5-1 . TGCGCCAGCAGCCCGGGGACAGCTGGGCAGCCCCAGCATTTT CASSPGTAGQPQHF
TRBJ1-2 . TRBV16 . TGTGCCAGCAGCCAATCGTACACCTATGGCTACACCTTC CASSQSYTYGYTF
TRBJ2-1 TRBD2 TRBV28 . TGTGCCAGCAGTCTCCAGCGGGACTCCTACAATGAGCAGTTCTTC CASSLQRDSYNEQFF
TRBJ1-2 . TRBV9 . TGTGCCAGCAGCGTAGACGGCGGCTATGGCTACACCTTC CASSVDGGYGYTF
TRBJ1-1 TRBD1 TRBV5-4 . TGTGCCAGCAGCGGCTCCGGGACAGGGAAGGCTGAAGCTTTCTTT CASSGSGTGKAEAFF
TRBJ1-2 . TRBV25-1 . TGTGCCAGCAGCGGGCAGGGGTATGGCTACACCTTC CASSGQGYGYTF
TRBJ2-7 . TRBV30 . TGTGCCTGGAGTGGGCTCTACGAGCAGTACTTC CAWSGLYEQYF
TRBJ2-7 TRBD1 TRBV5-5 . TGTGCCAGCAGCCGGGACAGGGGCTACGAGCAGTACTTC CASSRDRGYEQYF
TRBJ2-3 . TRBV6-4 . TGTGCCAGCAGTGAGAGTGAGCTGGATACGCAGTATTTT CASSESELDTQYF
TRBJ2-1 . TRBV7-8 once TGTGCCAGCAGCTTCACAAACCGCCTGTTCTTC CASSFTNRLFF
TRBJ2-1 . TRBV11-2 . TGTGCCAGCAGCTGGGACGGCTACAATGAGCAGTTCTTC CASSWDGYNEQFF
TRBJ1-2 . TRBV18 once TGTGCCAGCTCACCACCGGGCTATGGCTACACCTTC CASSPPGYGYTF
TRBJ2-7 . TRBV5-5 . TGTGCCAGCAGCTTGCACAGCTCCTCCTACGAGCAGTACTTC CASSLHSSSYEQYF
TRBJ1-6 . TRBV27 once TGTGCCAGCAGACCACGGGGGGGGATTAATTCACCCCTCCACTTT CASRPRGGINSPLHF
TRBJ1-4 . TRBV21-1 . TGTGCCAGCAGCAAAGTTCTTCTTACAACTAATGAAAAACTGTTTTTT CASSKVLLTTNEKLFF
TRBJ1-1 . TRBV28 . TGTGCCAGCAGTTTACAGGACAGCGTATTCTTAGCTTTCTTT CASSLQDSVFLAFF
TRBJ2-7 . TRBV21-1 . TGTGCCAGCAGCACCCCACAACAGCGGGAGCGCTACGAGCAGTACTTC CASSTPQQRERYEQYF
TRBJ1-1 . TRBV27 . TGTGCCAGCAGTTGGACAGCGAACACTGAAGCTTTCTTT CASSWTANTEAFF